The 17 T cell receptor beta chains below all came from one sample that was sequenced in a study of T cell responses to AZD1222 COVID-19 vaccine. Clones were sequenced by immunoSEQ multiplex PCR, and TCRdb holds only the in-frame ones, with some missing. The data show about 95,000 clones, with roughly nine tenths seen just once and about 3.9% held by the top ten. Specimen: peripheral blood, collected on day 0 of AZD1222 vaccination. These receptors were obtained from an adult in good health.

This chain links TRBV30 with TRBJ2-3; D is unclear. From germline, CDR1 is GTSNPN and CDR2 SVGIG (reference sequence). Trimming stripped 5 bases from V and 2 bases from J, with 14 bases between. CDR3 size: 14 residues. CDR3 loop: CAWGDTRHTDTQYF. In DNA form, the CDR3 reads TGTGCCTGGGGAGATACCCGGCACACAGATACGCAGTATTTT.

This clone was found a few times. The V and J genes are TRBV5-1 and TRBJ1-2, with D unresolved. The CDR3 length is 12 residues. Per germline, CDR1 SGHRS and CDR2 YFSETQ. The V gene lost 2 bases and the J gene lost 8 bases, with 10 bases spanning the gap. The CDR3 sequence is CASSLEGLGYTF. The DNA for the CDR3 is TGCGCCAGCAGCTTAGAAGGCTTAGGCTACACCTTC.

The gene calls are TRBV6-5 and TRBJ2-3; no firm D call. The V end lost 3 bases, the J end lost 4 bases, and 11 bases lay between the germline ends. Germline V gene sequence: CDR1 MNHEY, CDR2 SVGAGI. The CDR3 is 14 residues long. The CDR3 reads CASSYASGPDTQYF. In DNA, the CDR3 is TGTGCCAGCAGTTATGCCTCCGGTCCAGATACGCAGTATTTT.

This chain uses TRBV7-8 with TRBJ1-2; the D gene is possibly TRBD1 (6 bases). Trimming pared 6 bases from V and 1 base from J, leaving 15 bases between. The CDR3 spans 15 residues. The germline CDR1 and CDR2 sequences are SGHVS and FQNEAQ. The CDR3 spells CASSERDTFNYGYTF. CDR3 sequence (DNA): TGTGCCAGCAGTGAGCGGGACACTTTTAACTATGGCTACACCTTC.

The V and J genes are TRBV7-6 and TRBJ1-1; D gene unclear. This CDR3 is 12 amino acids long. The germline V gene has CDR1 SGHVS and CDR2 FNYEAQ. V was cut by 5 bases and J by 2 bases, with 6 bases left in between. The chain's CDR3 is CASSRVNTEAFF. In nucleotides, the CDR3 is TGTGCCAGCAGCCGAGTAAACACTGAAGCTTTCTTT.

This chain connects TRBV2 to TRBJ1-5, with D perhaps TRBD1 (5 bases). CDR1 is SNHLY, CDR2 FYNNEI, per germline. The CDR3 sequence is 14 residues long. V gave up 7 bases and J gave up 3 bases, with 13 bases separating them. The CDR3 DNA is TGTGCCAGCAACCGGGACGGACTCAATCAGCCCCAGCATTTT. It specifies CASNRDGLNQPQHF. Full variable domain (rest looked up from reference TRBV2 and TRBJ1-5): EPEVTQTPSHQVTQMGQEVILRCVPISNHLYFYWYRQILGQKVEFLVSFYNNEISEKSEIFDDQFSVERPDGSNFTLKIRSTKLEDSAMYFCASNRDGLNQPQHFGDGTRLSIL.

V is TRBV28 and J is TRBJ1-2; TRBD1 matches at 8 bases. CDR3 size: 14 residues. V lost 3 bases, J lost 8 bases, and 8 bases stayed unmatched. The germline V gene has CDR1 MDHEN and CDR2 SYDVKM. In DNA form, the CDR3 reads TGTGCCAGCAGTTTCCTCGACAGGGGATACGGCTACACCTTC. Translating it yields CASSFLDRGYGYTF.

The chain combines TRBV19 with TRBJ1-6; D is ambiguous. Germline V lookup: CDR1 LNHDA, CDR2 SQIVND (reference sequence). This CDR3 is built from 16 residues. Trimming removed 2 bases at V and 4 bases at J, with 12 bases between. Written as DNA, the CDR3 is TGTGCCAGTAGTATATCGGAGACGGGATATAATTCACCCCTCCACTTT. It translates to CASSISETGYNSPLHF. The full variable domain, with the rest looked up from reference TRBV19 and TRBJ1-6, is DGGITQSPKYLFRKEGQNVTLSCEQNLNHDAMYWYRQDPGQGLRLIYYSQIVNDFQKGDIAEGYSVSREKKESFPLTVTSAQKNPTAFYLCASSISETGYNSPLHFGNGTRLTVT.

The chain carries TRBV3-1 (or the pseudogene TRBV3-2) and TRBJ1-1; 11 positions match TRBD1. With V trimmed by 3 bases and J by 9 bases, 6 bases remained unmatched. The germline V gene encodes CDR1 LGHDT and CDR2 YNNKEL (reference sequence). The CDR3 covers 14 residues. The CDR3 nucleotides read TGTGCCAGCAGCCACTGGACAGGGGGCTACAAAGCTTTCTTT. It translates to CASSHWTGGYKAFF.

The chain employs TRBV19 and TRBJ2-6, with D possibly matching TRBD1 (5 bases). V was pared by 4 bases and J by 0 bases, with 16 bases between. Germline CDR1 is LNHDA and CDR2 is SQIVND (reference sequence). The CDR3 contains 18 residues. The CDR3 region is CASSRPSIQGSGANVLTF. The DNA for the CDR3 is TGTGCCAGTAGTAGACCCTCTATTCAGGGCTCTGGGGCCAACGTCCTGACTTTC.

This chain links TRBV6-5 with TRBJ2-1; no clear D. V was shortened by 2 bases and J by 2 bases, with 4 bases between the two germline ends. CDR3 size: 13 residues. Per germline, CDR1 MNHEY and CDR2 SVGAGI. CDR3 nucleotide sequence: TGTGCCAGCAGTTACCTAGCCTACAATGAGCAGTTCTTC. This gives the protein CASSYLAYNEQFF.

This chain connects TRBV10-3 to TRBJ1-5; D perhaps matches TRBD1 (5 bases). The CDR3 length is 16 residues. Trimming removed 4 bases at V and 0 bases at J, with 13 bases between. Per the germline V gene, CDR1 is ENHRY and CDR2 is SYGVKD. The DNA for the CDR3 is TGTGCCATCAGTGGCCATAGCAGGGATAGCAATCAGCCCCAGCATTTT. It is translated as CAISGHSRDSNQPQHF.

The rearrangement joins TRBV7-2 to TRBJ2-3; TRBD2 matches at 14 bases. This CDR3 is 15 amino acids long. Germline values: CDR1 SGHTA, CDR2 FQGNSA. The trim removed 5 bases at V and 11 bases at J, leaving 9 bases unmatched. CDR3 sequence reads: CASSQTSGGAWVQYF. CDR3 DNA sequence: TGTGCCAGCAGCCAGACTAGCGGGGGGGCCTGGGTGCAGTATTTT.

The V and J genes are TRBV30 and TRBJ1-3; D is unresolved. The ends were cut back, 4 bases at V and 9 bases at J, with 16 bases in the middle. Germline lookup yields CDR1 GTSNPN and CDR2 SVGIG (reference sequence). The length of the CDR3 is 13 residues. The CDR3 protein is CAWTPDTSSTIYF. The CDR3 coding sequence is TGTGCCTGGACCCCCGACACCTCAAGCACCATATATTTT.

V usage is TRBV4-3 and J usage is TRBJ1-1; unclear D gene. The CDR3 sequence is 13 residues long. The V end was cut by 4 bases, the J end by 1 base, with 7 bases between. The V gene's germline CDR1 is LGHNA and CDR2 YSLEER. Written as DNA, the CDR3 is TGCGCCAGCAGCCTCGACCGGAACACTGAAGCTTTCTTT. Its translation: CASSLDRNTEAFF.

This chain connects TRBV20-1 to TRBJ2-3; D is perhaps TRBD2 (5 bases). Looked up from germline, CDR1 is DFQATT and CDR2 is SNEGSKA (reference sequence). The CDR3 is 12 amino acids. Deletions cut 3 bases from V and 10 bases from J, with 14 bases between. CDR3: CSASHRGRAQYF. CDR3 DNA: TGCAGTGCTAGTCACCGGGGTCGGGCGCAGTATTTT.

This sequence joins TRBV20-1 and TRBJ1-2, with unresolved D. Looked up from germline, CDR1 is DFQATT and CDR2 is SNEGSKA (reference sequence). CDR3 length: 11 residues. V lost 3 bases to trimming and J lost 10 bases, with 12 bases between them. The CDR3 DNA sequence: TGCAGTGCTAGGTCTTTTGGGTACTACACCTTC. Translation gives CSARSFGYYTF.